The rows below give T cell receptor beta chains drawn from one sample of a study of T cells in Graves' hyperthyroidism and ophthalmopathy. From the multiplex PCR reads, TCRdb called clonotypes with MiXCR, one entry per CDR3 protein. The data contain about 290,000 distinct CDR3 sequences, approximately 15% of them seen just once; the ten biggest clones take up 7.9%. The sample was blood. These receptors originate from a woman in her 40s with Graves' hyperthyroidism. CDR3s include the opening cysteine and the closing phenylalanine or tryptophan. The order of the fields is D gene, V gene, clone size, J gene, CDR3 protein, CDR3 DNA. The D gene is left open where the match is weak. Clone size, where shown, is once, few, many, or a class for clones that have expanded.

D gene: NA
V gene: TRBV20-1
clone size: NA
J gene: TRBJ1-5
CDR3 protein: CSVRQHSNQPQHF
CDR3 DNA: TGCAGTGTCCGACAGCATAGCAATCAGCCCCAGCATTTT

D gene: NA
V gene: TRBV5-4
clone size: few
J gene: TRBJ1-6
CDR3 protein: CASSFMGHNSPLHF
CDR3 DNA: TGTGCCAGCAGCTTCATGGGGCACAATTCACCCCTCCACTTT

D gene: TRBD2
V gene: TRBV7-9
clone size: many
J gene: TRBJ2-1
CDR3 protein: CASTGLAGRAYGSYNEQFF
CDR3 DNA: TGTGCCAGCACCGGACTAGCGGGAAGAGCTTATGGCTCCTACAATGAGCAGTTCTTC

D gene: NA
V gene: TRBV28
clone size: many
J gene: TRBJ1-1
CDR3 protein: CASIPSTGRKAFF
CDR3 DNA: TGTGCCAGCATCCCCTCGACAGGCCGGAAAGCTTTCTTT

D gene: NA
V gene: TRBV7-2
clone size: many
J gene: TRBJ2-7
CDR3 protein: CASSLKGGYEQYF
CDR3 DNA: TGTGCCAGCAGCTTAAAGGGGGGGTACGAGCAGTACTTC

D gene: TRBD1
V gene: TRBV20-1
clone size: many
J gene: TRBJ1-2
CDR3 protein: CSARDRQGAHYGYTF
CDR3 DNA: TGCAGTGCTAGAGATCGCCAGGGGGCTCACTATGGCTACACCTTC

D gene: NA
V gene: TRBV5-1
clone size: few
J gene: TRBJ1-6
CDR3 protein: CASSLAAQGNSPLHF
CDR3 DNA: TGCGCCAGCAGCTTGGCCGCGCAAGGGAATTCACCCCTCCACTTT

D gene: NA
V gene: TRBV6-1
clone size: many
J gene: TRBJ2-7
CDR3 protein: CASSVGLIYEQYF
CDR3 DNA: TGTGCCAGCAGTGTGGGACTGATCTACGAGCAGTACTTC

D gene: TRBD2
V gene: TRBV24-1
clone size: NA
J gene: TRBJ2-4
CDR3 protein: CATSDTGGRGKNIQYF
CDR3 DNA: TGTGCCACCAGTGATACGGGAGGGCGGGGCAAAAACATTCAGTACTTC

D gene: NA
V gene: TRBV19
clone size: few
J gene: TRBJ2-4
CDR3 protein: CATRDRLAKNIQYF
CDR3 DNA: TGTGCCACCCGGGACCGATTAGCCAAAAACATTCAGTACTTC

D gene: NA
V gene: TRBV28
clone size: many
J gene: TRBJ2-2
CDR3 protein: CASRSGQGDTGELFF
CDR3 DNA: TGTGCCAGCAGGTCGGGACAAGGGGACACCGGGGAGCTGTTTTTT

D gene: NA
V gene: TRBV9
clone size: many
J gene: TRBJ2-5
CDR3 protein: CASSGERLGQETQYF
CDR3 DNA: TGTGCCAGCAGCGGCGAAAGACTAGGCCAAGAGACCCAGTACTTC

D gene: TRBD2
V gene: TRBV20-1
clone size: many
J gene: TRBJ2-7
CDR3 protein: CSAQGLAGVFEQYF
CDR3 DNA: TGCAGTGCTCAAGGACTAGCGGGAGTATTCGAGCAGTACTTC